The sequence of this TCR beta chain was determined in a study of blood T cells in healthy people across ages. Study-wide findings and caveats: Greater diversity and more naive CD4+ cells were seen in long-lived donors than in aged donors.

The CDR3 has 14 amino acids. After removal of 6 bases from V and 4 bases from J, the junction contained 5 bases not matched to a gene. This clonotype has at least ten counts. What it binds is unknown. A second PCR of about 7 to 11 cycles used a sample-barcoded 5' primer and a J-beta primer mix. The yield of each sample was at least 2.5 million CDR3-containing paired-end reads. In TCRdb, the 5' RACE reads were re-called with MiXCR into one record per CDR3 protein. The profile shows a few hundred thousand distinct CDR3 sequences, roughly a quarter of them singletons. A further study also used this sample, focusing on T cells of mothers and their children. That paper adds: Three healthy Caucasian mothers, along with their six children, served as the donors. Second-round PCR products received sample barcodes and 2-4 random nucleotides from the M1S primer.

Sequencing input: blood. The TCR sequence derives from a boy aged 2 to 10 in good health. The chain links TRBV12-3 or TRBV12-4 to TRBJ2-1; 8 bases line up with TRBD2. The CDR3 DNA reads as TGTGCCAGCAGCTTACCGGGGGGGTACAATGAGCAGTTCTTC. It codes for CASSLPGGYNEQFF.